These T cell receptor beta chains were read from a single sample in a study of blood T cell repertoires in COVID-19. This table comes from immunoSEQ multiplex PCR, and its TCRdb copy is limited to in-frame clones, with some not included. The data show tens of thousands of clones, about three quarters seen once. Sequencing was done on a sample of peripheral blood. These receptors were taken from a man aged 45-65 years with active or convalescent COVID-19. Both conserved end residues are part of each CDR3. A D gene is named only where the DNA matches it firmly. The listing skips clone size in some rows; elsewhere it reads once, few, many or a size class.

D	V	J	size	CDR3	DNA
-	TRBV12-5	TRBJ2-1	-	CASGLSGERNEQFF	TGTGCTAGTGGTTTGTCAGGGGAAAGGAATGAGCAGTTCTTC
-	TRBV7-4	TRBJ1-4	-	CASSLDPFSEKLFF	TGTGCCAGCAGCTTAGACCCCTTCAGTGAAAAACTGTTTTTT
-	TRBV10-3	TRBJ1-3	-	CAITEGLGSGNTIYF	TGTGCCATCACTGAGGGGCTCGGCTCTGGAAACACCATATATTTT
-	TRBV7-7	TRBJ1-3	once	CASSPSQGNTIYF	TGTGCTAGCAGCCCTAGTCAGGGAAACACCATATATTTT
TRBD1	TRBV28	TRBJ1-5	few	CASSLDVQGAGQPQHF	TGTGCCAGCAGTTTGGACGTACAGGGGGCAGGTCAGCCCCAGCATTTT
-	TRBV10-2	TRBJ1-1	-	CASSDSRENTEAFF	TGCGCCAGCAGTGATTCCAGGGAGAACACTGAAGCTTTCTTT
TRBD2	TRBV7-8	TRBJ2-1	few	CASSPGTSGAEQFF	TGTGCCAGCAGCCCCGGGACTAGCGGGGCTGAGCAGTTCTTC
TRBD2	TRBV7-6	TRBJ2-1	-	CASSPSPSGGYNEQFF	TGTGCCAGCAGCCCCTCCCCTAGCGGGGGATACAATGAGCAGTTCTTC
TRBD1	TRBV7-2	TRBJ2-2	-	CASSYTPRTGRGELFF	TGTGCCAGCAGCTATACCCCTCGGACAGGGCGGGGGGAGCTGTTTTTT
TRBD1	TRBV7-2	TRBJ1-2	once	CASSVGQGRGYTF	TGTGCCAGCAGCGTGGGACAGGGACGTGGCTACACCTTC